This T cell receptor (beta chain) was identified during a study of TIL therapy for anti-PD-1-resistant metastatic lung cancer. Time point described: pre-treatment sample, taken before nivolumab and TIL therapy. There are 15 residues in the CDR3. From germline, CDR1 is SGDLS and CDR2 YYNGEE. V lost 3 bases, J lost 3 bases, and 2 bases stayed unmatched. The immunoSEQ assay was v3. TCRdb's table, derived via immunoSEQ multiplex PCR, lists solely in-frame clones and lacks some. Among about 59,000 clones listed, roughly 77% were seen once. This sequence originates from a person aged 25 to 85 with non-small cell lung cancer. The source was blood, collected at baseline. This rearrangement joins TRBV9 to TRBJ2-3, with TRBD2 matching 12 bases. The CDR3 sequence is CASSATSGRTDTQYF. The DNA for the CDR3 is TGTGCCAGCAGCGCGACTAGCGGGAGAACAGATACGCAGTATTTT.